This T cell receptor beta chain came from a study of blood T cells in healthy people across ages. Study background: Roughly one uniquely barcoded beta molecule per two T cells was captured. Study-wide findings and caveats: Older age coincided with a roughly linear decline in TCR beta diversity per million T cells. The study could not conclusively compare naive and antigen-experienced cells, given its unsorted PBMCs.

Remarks on this clonotype: Antigen unknown.

Sample-barcoded 5' priming and a J-beta primer mix drove a second PCR of about 6 to 11 cycles. Sequencing of every sample gave 3 million or more CDR3-containing paired-end reads. TCRdb re-called the 5' RACE reads with MiXCR, one entry per CDR3 protein. The data show some 1,800,000 distinct CDR3 sequences, with approximately 39% seen just once and 20% to 25% held by the top ten. Germline V gene data show CDR1 as LGHNT and CDR2 as FRNRAP. Germline trimming cut 5 bases from V and 4 bases from J; bases unmatched to any gene: 10. The CDR3 extends over 16 amino acids. This TCR came from a human donor in good health. The chain is built from TRBV12-5 and TRBJ1-2, with 10 bases fitting TRBD1. The sequenced sample was blood. In DNA form, the CDR3 reads TGTGCTAGTGGTCTGGGGACAGGGGTCCGGAGCTATGGCTACACCTTC. As protein: CASGLGTGVRSYGYTF.